A few counts support the clone carrying this T cell receptor beta chain. Its antigen is not known. J gave up 4 bases and V 0 bases, and 5 bases lay outside the gene matches. Germline CDR1 MNHNY, CDR2 SVGAGI (reference sequence). This CDR3 comprises 15 residues. The method was immunoSEQ multiplex PCR; TCRdb's version includes in-frame clones alone and lacks a portion of them. The sample lists 200,000 to 250,000 clones, 60% to 75% occurring once. This sample stems from a study of cytotoxic CD8 clonotypes in ibrutinib-treated CLL. Study context: Sample averages reached 255,043 productive templates and tens of thousands of productive rearrangements. General study points: At the start, clonality exceeded age-matched healthy donors and followed circulating CD8+ T-cell counts. Rising at ibrutinib response, clonality subsequently fell back toward baseline at progression.

The rearrangement joins TRBV6-6 to TRBJ2-7; TRBD2 matches 8 bases. The material sequenced was PBMCs, taken after 24 months of ibrutinib treatment. The clonotype originates from a human donor with chronic lymphocytic leukemia. As DNA, the CDR3 is TGTGCCAGCAGTTACTCGGTAGCGGGACCGTACGAGCAGTACTTC. Amino acid sequence: CASSYSVAGPYEQYF.